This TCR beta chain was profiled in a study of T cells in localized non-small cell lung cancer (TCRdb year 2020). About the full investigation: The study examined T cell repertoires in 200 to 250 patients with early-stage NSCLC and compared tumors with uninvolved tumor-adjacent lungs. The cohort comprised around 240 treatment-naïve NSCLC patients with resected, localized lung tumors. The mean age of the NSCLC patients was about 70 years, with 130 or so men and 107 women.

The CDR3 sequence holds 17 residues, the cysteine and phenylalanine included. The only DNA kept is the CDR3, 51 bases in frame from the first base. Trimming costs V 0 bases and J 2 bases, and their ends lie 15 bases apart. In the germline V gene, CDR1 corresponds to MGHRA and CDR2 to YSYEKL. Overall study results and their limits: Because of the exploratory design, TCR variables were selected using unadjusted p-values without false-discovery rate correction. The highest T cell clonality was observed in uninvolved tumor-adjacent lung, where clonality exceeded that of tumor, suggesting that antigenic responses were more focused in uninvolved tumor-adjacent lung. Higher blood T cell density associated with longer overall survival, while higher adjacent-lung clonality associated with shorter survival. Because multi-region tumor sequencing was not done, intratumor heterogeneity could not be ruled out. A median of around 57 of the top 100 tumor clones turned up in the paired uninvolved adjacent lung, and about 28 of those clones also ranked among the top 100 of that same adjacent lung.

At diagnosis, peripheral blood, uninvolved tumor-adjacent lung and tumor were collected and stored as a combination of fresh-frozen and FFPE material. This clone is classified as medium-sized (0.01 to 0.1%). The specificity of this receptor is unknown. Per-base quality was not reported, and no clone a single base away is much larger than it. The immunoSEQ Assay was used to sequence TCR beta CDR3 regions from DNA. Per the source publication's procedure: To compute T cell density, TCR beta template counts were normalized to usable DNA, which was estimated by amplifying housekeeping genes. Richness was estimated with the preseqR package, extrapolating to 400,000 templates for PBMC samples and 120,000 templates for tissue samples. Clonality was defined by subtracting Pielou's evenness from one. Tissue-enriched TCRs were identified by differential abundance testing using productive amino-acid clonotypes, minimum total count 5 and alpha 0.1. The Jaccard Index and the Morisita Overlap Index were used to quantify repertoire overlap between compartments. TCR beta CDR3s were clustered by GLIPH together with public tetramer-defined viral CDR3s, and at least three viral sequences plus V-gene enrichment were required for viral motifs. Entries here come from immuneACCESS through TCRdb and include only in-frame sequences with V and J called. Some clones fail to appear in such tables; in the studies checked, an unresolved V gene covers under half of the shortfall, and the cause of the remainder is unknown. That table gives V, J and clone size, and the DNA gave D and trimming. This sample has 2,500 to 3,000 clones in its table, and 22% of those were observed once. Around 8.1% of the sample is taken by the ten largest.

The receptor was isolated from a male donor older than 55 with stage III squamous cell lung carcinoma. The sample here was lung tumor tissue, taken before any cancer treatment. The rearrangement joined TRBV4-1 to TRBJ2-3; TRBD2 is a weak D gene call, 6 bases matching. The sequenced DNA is TGCGCCAGCAGCCAAGACGTAGAGGGACTTCTCACAGATACGCAGTATTTT. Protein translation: CASSQDVEGLLTDTQYF.